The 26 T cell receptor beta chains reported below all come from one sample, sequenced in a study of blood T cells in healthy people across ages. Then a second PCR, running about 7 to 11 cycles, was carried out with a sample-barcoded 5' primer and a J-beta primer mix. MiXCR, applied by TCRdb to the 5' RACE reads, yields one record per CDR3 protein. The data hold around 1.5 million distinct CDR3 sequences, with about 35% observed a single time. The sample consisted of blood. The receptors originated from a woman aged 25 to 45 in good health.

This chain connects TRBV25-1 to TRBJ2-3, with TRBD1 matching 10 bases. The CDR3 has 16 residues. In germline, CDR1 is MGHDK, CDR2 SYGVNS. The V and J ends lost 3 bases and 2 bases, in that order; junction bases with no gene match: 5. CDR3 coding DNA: TGTGCCAGCAGTGAGACGACAGGGGGCAACACAGATACGCAGTATTTT. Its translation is CASSETTGGNTDTQYF.

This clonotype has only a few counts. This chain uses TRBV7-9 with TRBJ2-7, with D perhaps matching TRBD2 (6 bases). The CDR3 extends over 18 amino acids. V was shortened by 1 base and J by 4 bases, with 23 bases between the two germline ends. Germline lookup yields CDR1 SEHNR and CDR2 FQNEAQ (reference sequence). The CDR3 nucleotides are TGTGCCAGCAGCTTAGGTTATAAGTTTAAGGGGACTGTTTACGAGCAGTACTTC. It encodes CASSLGYKFKGTVYEQYF.

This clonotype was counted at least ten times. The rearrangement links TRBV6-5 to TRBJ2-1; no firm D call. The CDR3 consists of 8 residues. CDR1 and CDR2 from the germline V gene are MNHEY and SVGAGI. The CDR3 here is CPYNEQFF. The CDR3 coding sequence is TGTCCCTACAATGAGCAGTTCTTC.

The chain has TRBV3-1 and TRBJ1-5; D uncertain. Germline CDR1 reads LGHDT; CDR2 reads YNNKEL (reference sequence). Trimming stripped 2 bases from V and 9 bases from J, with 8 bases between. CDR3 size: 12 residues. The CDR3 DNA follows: TGTGCCAGCAGCCAAAATGAGGGGCCCCAGCATTTT. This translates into CASSQNEGPQHF.

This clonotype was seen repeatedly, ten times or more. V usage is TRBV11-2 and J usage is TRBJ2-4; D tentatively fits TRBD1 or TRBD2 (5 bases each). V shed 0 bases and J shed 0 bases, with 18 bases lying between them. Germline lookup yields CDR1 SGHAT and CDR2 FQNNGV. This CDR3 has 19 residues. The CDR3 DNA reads TGTGCCAGCAGCTTAGATCAAGGACAAGCTAGCCTAGCCAAAAACATTCAGTACTTC. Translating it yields CASSLDQGQASLAKNIQYF.

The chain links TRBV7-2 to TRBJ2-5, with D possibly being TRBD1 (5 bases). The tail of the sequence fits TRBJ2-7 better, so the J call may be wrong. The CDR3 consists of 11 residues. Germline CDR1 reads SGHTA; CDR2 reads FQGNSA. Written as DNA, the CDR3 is TGTGCCAGCAGATCAGACAGCGAGCAGTACTTC. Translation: CASRSDSEQYF.

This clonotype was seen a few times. The chain's CDR3 is CASSLGFFPGEQYF. As DNA, the CDR3 is TGTGCCAGCAGCTTAGGATTCTTCCCTGGCGAGCAGTACTTC. The V call is TRBV7-9, the J call TRBJ2-7; D unclear. The germline V and J ends were trimmed by 1 base and 6 bases, with 13 bases remaining between them. This CDR3 has 14 amino acids. Germline V gene lookup returns CDR1 SEHNR and CDR2 FQNEAQ (reference sequence).

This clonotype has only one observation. CDR3 in DNA: TGTGCCAGCAGTGATGCGGGAGGGTCCGGGGAAGAGACCCAGTACTTC. This translates into CASSDAGGSGEETQYF. The chain joins TRBV25-1 to TRBJ2-5; 9 bases are shared with TRBD2. The CDR3 runs to 16 residues. Per the germline V gene, CDR1 is MGHDK and CDR2 is SYGVNS. Trimming removed 3 bases from V and 3 bases from J; junction bases left unmatched: 8.

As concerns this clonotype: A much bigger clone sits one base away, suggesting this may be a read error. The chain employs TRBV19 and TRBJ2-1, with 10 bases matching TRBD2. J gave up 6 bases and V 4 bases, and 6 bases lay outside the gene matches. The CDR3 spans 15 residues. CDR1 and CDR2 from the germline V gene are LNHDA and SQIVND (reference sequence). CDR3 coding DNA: TGTGCCAGTAGTACGGTAGCGGGAGGAGTCAATGAGCAGTTCTTC. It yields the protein CASSTVAGGVNEQFF.

The CDR3 protein is CASSPVGTGANVLTF. The CDR3 region has the DNA TGTGCCAGCAGTCCAGTTGGTACTGGGGCCAACGTCCTGACTTTC. The V call is TRBV6-1, the J call TRBJ2-6, with D hard to call. Trimming stripped 5 bases from V and 2 bases from J, with 10 bases between. In germline, CDR1 is MNHNS, CDR2 SASEGT. This CDR3 comprises 15 residues.

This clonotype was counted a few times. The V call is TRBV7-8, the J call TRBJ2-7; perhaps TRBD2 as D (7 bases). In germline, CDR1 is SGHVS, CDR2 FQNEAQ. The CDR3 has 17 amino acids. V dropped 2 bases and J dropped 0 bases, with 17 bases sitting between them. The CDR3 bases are TGTGCCAGCAGCTTATTGAGGCTAGCGGACAGCTCCTACGAGCAGTACTTC. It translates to CASSLLRLADSSYEQYF.

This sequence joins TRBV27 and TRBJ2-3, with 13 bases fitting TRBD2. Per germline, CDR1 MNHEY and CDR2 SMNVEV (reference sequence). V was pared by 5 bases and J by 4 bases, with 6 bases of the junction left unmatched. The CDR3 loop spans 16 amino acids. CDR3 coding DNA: TGTGCCAGCAGTCCTGGGACTAGCGGGATCTCAGATACGCAGTATTTT. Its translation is CASSPGTSGISDTQYF.

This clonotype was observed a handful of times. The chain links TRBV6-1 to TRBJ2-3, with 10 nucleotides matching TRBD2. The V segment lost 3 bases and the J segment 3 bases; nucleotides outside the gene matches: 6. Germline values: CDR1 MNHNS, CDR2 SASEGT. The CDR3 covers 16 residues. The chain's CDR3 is CASSEPGLAKTDTQYF. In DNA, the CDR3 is TGTGCCAGCAGTGAGCCGGGACTAGCGAAAACAGATACGCAGTATTTT.

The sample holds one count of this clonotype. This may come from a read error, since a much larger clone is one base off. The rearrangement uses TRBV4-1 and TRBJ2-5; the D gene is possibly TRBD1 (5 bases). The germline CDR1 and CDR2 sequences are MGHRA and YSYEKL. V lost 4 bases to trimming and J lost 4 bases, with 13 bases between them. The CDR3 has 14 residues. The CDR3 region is CASSRVGLGETQYF. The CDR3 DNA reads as TGCGCCAGCAGCCGAGTGGGGCTAGGAGAGACCCAGTACTTC.

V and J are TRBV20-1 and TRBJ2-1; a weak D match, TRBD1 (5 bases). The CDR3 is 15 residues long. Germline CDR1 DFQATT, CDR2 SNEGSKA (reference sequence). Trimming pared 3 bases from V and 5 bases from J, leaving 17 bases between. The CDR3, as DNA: TGCAGTGCTAGTGGGGCCAGTAATCGCCACAATGAGCAGTTCTTC. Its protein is CSASGASNRHNEQFF.

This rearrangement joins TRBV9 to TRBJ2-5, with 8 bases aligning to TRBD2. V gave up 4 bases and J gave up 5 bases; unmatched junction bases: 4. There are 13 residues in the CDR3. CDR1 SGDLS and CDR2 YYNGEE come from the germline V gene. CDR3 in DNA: TGTGCCAGCAGCTATAGCGGGGTGGAGACCCAGTACTTC. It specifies CASSYSGVETQYF.

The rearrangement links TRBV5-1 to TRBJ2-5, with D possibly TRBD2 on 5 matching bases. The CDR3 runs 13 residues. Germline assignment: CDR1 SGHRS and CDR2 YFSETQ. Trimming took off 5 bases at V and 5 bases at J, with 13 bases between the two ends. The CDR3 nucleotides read TGCGCCAGCAGGCCCGGGATTTCCGAGACCCAGTACTTC. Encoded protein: CASRPGISETQYF.

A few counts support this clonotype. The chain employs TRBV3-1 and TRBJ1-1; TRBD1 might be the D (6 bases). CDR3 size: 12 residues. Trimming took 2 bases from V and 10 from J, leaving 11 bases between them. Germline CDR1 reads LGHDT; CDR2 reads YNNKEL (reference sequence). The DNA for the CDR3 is TGTGCCAGCAGCCAAACGGCGACAGGAGCTTTCTTT. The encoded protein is CASSQTATGAFF.

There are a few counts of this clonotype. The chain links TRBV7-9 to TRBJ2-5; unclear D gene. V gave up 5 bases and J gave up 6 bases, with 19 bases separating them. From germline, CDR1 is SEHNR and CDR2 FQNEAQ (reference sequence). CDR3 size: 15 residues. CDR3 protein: CASSPLPLIRQTQYF. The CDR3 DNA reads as TGTGCCAGCAGCCCACTTCCCCTGATCCGGCAGACCCAGTACTTC.

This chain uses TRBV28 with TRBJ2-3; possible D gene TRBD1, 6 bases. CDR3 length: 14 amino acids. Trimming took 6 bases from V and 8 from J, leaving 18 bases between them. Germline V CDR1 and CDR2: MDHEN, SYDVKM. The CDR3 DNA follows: TGTGCCAGCAGCAAGAGAGGGGGAGTAGGTACGCAGTATTTT. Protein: CASSKRGGVGTQYF.

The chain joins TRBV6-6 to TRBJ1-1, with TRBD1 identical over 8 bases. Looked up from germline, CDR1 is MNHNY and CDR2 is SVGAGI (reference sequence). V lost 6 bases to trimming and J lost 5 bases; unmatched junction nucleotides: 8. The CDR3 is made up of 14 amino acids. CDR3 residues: CASSTRTGRTEAFF. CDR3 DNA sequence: TGTGCCAGCAGCACCCGGACAGGGAGAACTGAAGCTTTCTTT.

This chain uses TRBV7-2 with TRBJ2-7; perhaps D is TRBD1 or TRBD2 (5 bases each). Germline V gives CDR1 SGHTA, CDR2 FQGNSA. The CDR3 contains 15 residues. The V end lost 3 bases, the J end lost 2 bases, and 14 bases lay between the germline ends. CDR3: CASSFSGTDTYEQYF. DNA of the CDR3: TGTGCCAGCAGCTTTTCCGGGACGGACACCTACGAGCAGTACTTC. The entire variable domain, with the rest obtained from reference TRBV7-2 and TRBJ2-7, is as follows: GAGVSQSPSNKVTEKGKDVELRCDPISGHTALYWYRQSLGQGLEFLIYFQGNSAPDKSGLPSDRFSAERTGGSVSTLTIQRTQQEDSAVYLCASSFSGTDTYEQYFGPGTRLTVT.

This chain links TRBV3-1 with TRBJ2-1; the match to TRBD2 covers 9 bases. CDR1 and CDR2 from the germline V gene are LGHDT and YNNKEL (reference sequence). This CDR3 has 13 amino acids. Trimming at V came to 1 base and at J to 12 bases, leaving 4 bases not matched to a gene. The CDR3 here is CASSQVREGGQFF. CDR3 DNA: TGTGCCAGCAGCCAAGTGCGGGAGGGAGGGCAGTTCTTC.

In DNA, the CDR3 is TGTGCCAGCAGTTGGGGAGACAGTTACAATGAGCAGTTCTTC. It is translated as CASSWGDSYNEQFF. The chain has TRBV7-9 and TRBJ2-1; perhaps D is TRBD1 or TRBD2 (5 bases each). V was trimmed by 6 bases and J by 4 bases, leaving 13 bases between them. Germline lookup yields CDR1 SEHNR and CDR2 FQNEAQ (reference sequence). The CDR3 contains 14 residues.

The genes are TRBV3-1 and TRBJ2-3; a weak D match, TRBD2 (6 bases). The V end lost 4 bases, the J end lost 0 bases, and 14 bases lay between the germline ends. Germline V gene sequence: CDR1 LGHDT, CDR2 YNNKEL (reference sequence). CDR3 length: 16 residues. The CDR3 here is CASSLNPGLSTDTQYF. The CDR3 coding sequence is TGTGCCAGCAGCCTTAACCCGGGACTTAGCACAGATACGCAGTATTTT.

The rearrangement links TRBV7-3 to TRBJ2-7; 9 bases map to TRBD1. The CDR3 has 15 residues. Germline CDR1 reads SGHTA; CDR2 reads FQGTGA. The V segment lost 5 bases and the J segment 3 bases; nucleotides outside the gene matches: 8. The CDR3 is CASSENRGLGYEQYF. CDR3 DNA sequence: TGTGCCAGCAGCGAAAACAGGGGGCTCGGCTACGAGCAGTACTTC.